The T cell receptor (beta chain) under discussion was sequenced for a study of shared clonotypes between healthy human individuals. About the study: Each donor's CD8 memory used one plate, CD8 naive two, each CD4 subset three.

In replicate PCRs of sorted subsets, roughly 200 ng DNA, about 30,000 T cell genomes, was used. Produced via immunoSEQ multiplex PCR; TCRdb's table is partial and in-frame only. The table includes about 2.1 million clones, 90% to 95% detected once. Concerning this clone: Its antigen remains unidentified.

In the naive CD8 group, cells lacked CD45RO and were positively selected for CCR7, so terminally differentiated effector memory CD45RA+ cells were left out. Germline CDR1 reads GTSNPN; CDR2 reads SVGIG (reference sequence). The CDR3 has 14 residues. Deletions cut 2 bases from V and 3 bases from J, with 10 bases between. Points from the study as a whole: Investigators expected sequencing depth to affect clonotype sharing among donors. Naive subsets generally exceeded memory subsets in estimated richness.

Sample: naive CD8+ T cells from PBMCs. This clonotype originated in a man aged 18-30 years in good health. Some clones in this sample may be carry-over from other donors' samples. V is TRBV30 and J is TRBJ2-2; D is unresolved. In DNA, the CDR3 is TGTGCCTGGAGTCAAATCCGCTACACCGGGGAGCTGTTTTTT. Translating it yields CAWSQIRYTGELFF.